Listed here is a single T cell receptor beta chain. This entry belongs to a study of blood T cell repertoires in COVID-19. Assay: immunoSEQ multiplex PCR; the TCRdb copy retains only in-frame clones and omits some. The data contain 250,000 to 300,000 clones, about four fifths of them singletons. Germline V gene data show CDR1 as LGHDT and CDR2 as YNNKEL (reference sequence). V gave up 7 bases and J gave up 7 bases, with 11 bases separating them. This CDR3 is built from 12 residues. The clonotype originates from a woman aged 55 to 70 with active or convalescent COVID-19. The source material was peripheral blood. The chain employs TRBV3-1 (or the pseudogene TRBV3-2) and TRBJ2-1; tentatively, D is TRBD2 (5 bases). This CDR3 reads CASIGSGNEQFF. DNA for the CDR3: TGTGCCAGCATCGGATCGGGAAATGAGCAGTTCTTC.